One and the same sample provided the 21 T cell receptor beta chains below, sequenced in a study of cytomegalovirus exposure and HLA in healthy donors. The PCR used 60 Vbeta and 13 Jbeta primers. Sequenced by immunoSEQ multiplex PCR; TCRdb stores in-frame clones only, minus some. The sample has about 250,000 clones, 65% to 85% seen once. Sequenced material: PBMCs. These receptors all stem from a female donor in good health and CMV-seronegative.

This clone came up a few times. CDR3 region: CASSLRSAAVNQPQHF. In DNA form, the CDR3 reads TGTGCCAGCAGTTTACGGTCGGCAGCGGTAAATCAGCCCCAGCATTTT. J is TRBJ1-5 and V is TRBV28; the D is unclear. This CDR3 contains 16 residues. V was pared by 2 bases and J by 4 bases, with 15 bases between. The germline V gene encodes CDR1 MDHEN and CDR2 SYDVKM.

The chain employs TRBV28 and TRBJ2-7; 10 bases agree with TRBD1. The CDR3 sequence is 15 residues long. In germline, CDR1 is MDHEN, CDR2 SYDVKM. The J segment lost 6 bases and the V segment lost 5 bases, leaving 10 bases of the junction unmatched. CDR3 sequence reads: CASSSGGQGGSEQYF. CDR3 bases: TGTGCCAGCAGTAGCGGAGGACAGGGGGGGAGCGAGCAGTACTTC.

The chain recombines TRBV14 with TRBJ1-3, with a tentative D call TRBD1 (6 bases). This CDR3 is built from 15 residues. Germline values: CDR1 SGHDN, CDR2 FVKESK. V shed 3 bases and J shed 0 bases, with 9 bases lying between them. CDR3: CASSHSQGSGNTIYF. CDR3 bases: TGTGCCAGCAGCCACTCACAGGGCTCTGGAAACACCATATATTTT.

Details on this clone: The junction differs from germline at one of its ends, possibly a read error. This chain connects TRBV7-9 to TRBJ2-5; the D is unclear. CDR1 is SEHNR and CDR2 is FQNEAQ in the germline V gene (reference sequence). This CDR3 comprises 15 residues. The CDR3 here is CSSTPGSGFQETQYF. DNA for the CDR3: TGTTCCAGCACCCCAGGCAGTGGGTTCCAAGAGACCCAGTACTTC.

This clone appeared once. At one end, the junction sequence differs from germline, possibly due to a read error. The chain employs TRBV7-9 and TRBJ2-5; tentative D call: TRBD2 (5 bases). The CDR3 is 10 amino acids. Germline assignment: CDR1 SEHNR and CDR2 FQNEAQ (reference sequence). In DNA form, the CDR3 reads TGTTCCAGCAGCCGGGGGACCCAGTACTTC. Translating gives CSSSRGTQYF.

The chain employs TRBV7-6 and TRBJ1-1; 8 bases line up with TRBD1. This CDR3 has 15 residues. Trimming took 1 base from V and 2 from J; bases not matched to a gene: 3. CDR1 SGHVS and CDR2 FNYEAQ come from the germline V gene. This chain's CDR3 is CASSLGQGINTEAFF. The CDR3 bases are TGTGCCAGCAGCTTAGGACAGGGGATTAACACTGAAGCTTTCTTT.

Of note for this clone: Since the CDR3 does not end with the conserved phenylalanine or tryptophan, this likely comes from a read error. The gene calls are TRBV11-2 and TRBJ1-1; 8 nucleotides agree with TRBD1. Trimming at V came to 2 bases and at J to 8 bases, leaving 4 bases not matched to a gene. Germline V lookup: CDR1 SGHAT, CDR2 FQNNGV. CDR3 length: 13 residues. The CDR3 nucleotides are TGTGCCAGCAGCTTAATCAGGGGGCGGGAAGCTTTCCTT. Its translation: CASSLIRGREAFL.

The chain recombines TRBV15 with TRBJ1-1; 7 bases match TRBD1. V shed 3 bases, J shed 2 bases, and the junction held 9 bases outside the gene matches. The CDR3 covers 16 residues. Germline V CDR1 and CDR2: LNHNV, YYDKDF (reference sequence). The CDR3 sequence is CATSRGGTAQNTEAFF. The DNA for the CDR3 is TGTGCCACCAGCAGGGGTGGGACAGCTCAAAACACTGAAGCTTTCTTT.

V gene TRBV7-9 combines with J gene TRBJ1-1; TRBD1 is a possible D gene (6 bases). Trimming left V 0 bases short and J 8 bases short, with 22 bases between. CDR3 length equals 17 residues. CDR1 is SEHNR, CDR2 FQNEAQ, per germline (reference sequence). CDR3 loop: CASSLALGRVRGTEAFF. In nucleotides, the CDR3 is TGTGCCAGCAGCTTAGCGCTTGGCAGGGTGAGGGGGACGGAAGCTTTCTTT.

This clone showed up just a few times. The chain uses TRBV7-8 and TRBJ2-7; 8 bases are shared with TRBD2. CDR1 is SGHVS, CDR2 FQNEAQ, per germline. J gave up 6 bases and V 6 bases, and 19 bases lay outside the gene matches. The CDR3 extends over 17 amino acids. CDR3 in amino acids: CASRVTSGSLLSAEQYF. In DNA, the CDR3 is TGTGCCAGCAGAGTTACTAGCGGTTCTCTTTTATCGGCCGAGCAGTACTTC. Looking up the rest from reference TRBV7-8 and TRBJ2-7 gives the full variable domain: GAGVSQSPRYKVAKRGQDVALRCDPISGHVSLFWYQQALGQGPEFLTYFQNEAQLDKSGLPSDRFFAERPEGSVSTLKIQRTQQEDSAVYLCASRVTSGSLLSAEQYFGPGTRLTVT.

The CDR3 sequence: CASSLVSSSYNEQFF. In nucleotides, the CDR3 is TGTGCCAGCAGCTTAGTATCTAGCTCCTACAATGAGCAGTTCTTC. J is TRBJ2-1 and V is TRBV13; D remains unclear. This CDR3 comprises 15 residues. The ends were cut back, 1 base at V and 0 bases at J, with 7 bases in the middle. Germline V lookup: CDR1 PRHDT, CDR2 FYEKMQ (reference sequence).

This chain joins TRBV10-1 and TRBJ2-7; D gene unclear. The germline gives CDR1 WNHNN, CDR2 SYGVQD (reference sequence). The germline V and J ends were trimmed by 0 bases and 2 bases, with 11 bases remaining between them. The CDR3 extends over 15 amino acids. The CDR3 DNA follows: TGCGCCAGCAGTGAGTCGGGCAGAGCAACCTACGAGCAGTACTTC. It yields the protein CASSESGRATYEQYF.

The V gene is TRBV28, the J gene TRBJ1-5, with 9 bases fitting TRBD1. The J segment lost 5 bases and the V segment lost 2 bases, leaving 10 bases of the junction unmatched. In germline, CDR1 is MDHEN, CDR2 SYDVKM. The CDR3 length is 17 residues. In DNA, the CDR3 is TGTGCCAGCAGTTTAGGCTCGCGGGACAGGGCCCATCAGCCCCAGCATTTT. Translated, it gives CASSLGSRDRAHQPQHF. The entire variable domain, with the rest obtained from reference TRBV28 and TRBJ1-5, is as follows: DVKVTQSSRYLVKRTGEKVFLECVQDMDHENMFWYRQDPGLGLRLIYFSYDVKMKEKGDIPEGYSVSREKKERFSLILESASTNQTSMYLCASSLGSRDRAHQPQHFGDGTRLSIL.

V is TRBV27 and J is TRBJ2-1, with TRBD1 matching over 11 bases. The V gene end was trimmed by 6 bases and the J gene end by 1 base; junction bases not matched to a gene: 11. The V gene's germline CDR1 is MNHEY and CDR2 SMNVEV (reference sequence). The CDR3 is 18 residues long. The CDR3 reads CASSPGQGVVLSYNEQFF. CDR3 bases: TGTGCCAGCAGCCCGGGACAGGGGGTAGTTCTTTCCTACAATGAGCAGTTCTTC.

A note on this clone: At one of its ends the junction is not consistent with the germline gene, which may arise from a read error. CDR3 in DNA: TGTTCCAGCAGATTCGGGGACAGCCCCTGGGGAGCTTTCTTT. Translation gives CSSRFGDSPWGAFF. This sequence joins TRBV7-9 and TRBJ1-1; 7 bases are shared with TRBD1. Germline V gives CDR1 SEHNR, CDR2 FQNEAQ (reference sequence). This CDR3 comprises 14 residues. The full variable domain, with the rest looked up from reference TRBV7-9 and TRBJ1-1, is DTGVSQNPRHKITKRGQNVTFRCDPISEHNRLYWYRQTLGQGPEFLTYFQNEAQLEKSRLLSDRFSAERPKGSFSTLEIQRTEQGDSAMYLCSSRFGDSPWGAFFGQGTRLTVV.

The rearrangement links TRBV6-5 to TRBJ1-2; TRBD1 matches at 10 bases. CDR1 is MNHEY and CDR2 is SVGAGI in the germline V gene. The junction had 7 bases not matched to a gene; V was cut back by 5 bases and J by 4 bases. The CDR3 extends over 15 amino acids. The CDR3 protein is CASSKPGQGTYGYTF. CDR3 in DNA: TGTGCCAGCAGTAAGCCGGGACAGGGGACCTATGGCTACACCTTC.

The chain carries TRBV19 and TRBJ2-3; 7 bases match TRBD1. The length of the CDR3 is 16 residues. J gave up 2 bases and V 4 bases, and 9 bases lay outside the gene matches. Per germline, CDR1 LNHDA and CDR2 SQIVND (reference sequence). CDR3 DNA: TGTGCCAGTAGTAGACCAGGGGGAATTCCCACAGATACGCAGTATTTT. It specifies CASSRPGGIPTDTQYF.

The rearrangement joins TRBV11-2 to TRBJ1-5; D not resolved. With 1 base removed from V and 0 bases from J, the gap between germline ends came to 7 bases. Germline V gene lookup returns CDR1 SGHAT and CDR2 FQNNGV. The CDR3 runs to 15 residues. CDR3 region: CASSLAGYSNQPQHF. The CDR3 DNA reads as TGTGCCAGCAGCTTAGCCGGGTATAGCAATCAGCCCCAGCATTTT.

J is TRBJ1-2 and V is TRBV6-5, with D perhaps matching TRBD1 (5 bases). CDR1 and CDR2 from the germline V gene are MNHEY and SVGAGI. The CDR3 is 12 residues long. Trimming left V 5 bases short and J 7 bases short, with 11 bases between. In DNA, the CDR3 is TGTGCCAGCAGTGGGGGAGGTATTGGCTACACCTTC. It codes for CASSGGGIGYTF.

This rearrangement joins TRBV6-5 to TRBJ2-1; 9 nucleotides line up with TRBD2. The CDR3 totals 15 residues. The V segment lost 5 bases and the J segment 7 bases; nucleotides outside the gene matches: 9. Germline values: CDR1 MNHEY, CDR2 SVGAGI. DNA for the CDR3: TGTGCCAGCAGTAATAGCGGGAGAGGAACGAATGAGCAGTTCTTC. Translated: CASSNSGRGTNEQFF.

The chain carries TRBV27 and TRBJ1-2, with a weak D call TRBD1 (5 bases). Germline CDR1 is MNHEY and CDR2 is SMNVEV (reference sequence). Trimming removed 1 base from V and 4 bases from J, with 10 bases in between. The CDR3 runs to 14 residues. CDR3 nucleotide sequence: TGTGCCAGCAGTTTATTTAGGGGAGGCTATGGCTACACCTTC. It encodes CASSLFRGGYGYTF.